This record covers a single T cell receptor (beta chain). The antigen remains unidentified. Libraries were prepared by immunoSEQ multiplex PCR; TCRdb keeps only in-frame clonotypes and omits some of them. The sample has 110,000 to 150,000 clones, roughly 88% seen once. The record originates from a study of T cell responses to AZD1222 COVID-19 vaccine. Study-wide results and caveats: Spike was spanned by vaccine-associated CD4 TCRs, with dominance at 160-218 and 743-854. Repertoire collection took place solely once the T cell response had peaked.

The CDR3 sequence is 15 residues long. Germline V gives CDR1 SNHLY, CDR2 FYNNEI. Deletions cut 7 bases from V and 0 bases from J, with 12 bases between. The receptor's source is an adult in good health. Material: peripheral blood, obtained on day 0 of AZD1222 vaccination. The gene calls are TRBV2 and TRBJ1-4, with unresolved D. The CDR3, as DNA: TGTGCCAGCAATGTGGGAAAGACAACTAATGAAAAACTGTTTTTT. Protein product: CASNVGKTTNEKLFF.